These T cell receptor beta chains were read from a single sample in a study of blood T cell repertoires in COVID-19. Only in-frame clones appear in the TCRdb table, and some are missing; sequencing was by immunoSEQ multiplex PCR. Of roughly 250,000 clones listed, 85% to 95% are singletons. Material: PBMCs or T cells enriched from blood (not recorded which). The receptors were gathered from a woman between 18 and 29 years old who had recovered from COVID-19. Each CDR3 is given without its conserved first and last residue.

J gene	V gene	CDR3 protein
TRBJ2-1	TRBV6-1	ASSETPTSGKGGF
TRBJ1-1	TRBV3-1/TRBV3-2	ASSQPGQGGTEAF
TRBJ2-5	TRBV13	ASCRTSGTEETQY
TRBJ1-2	TRBV7-3	ASSPQGQGGDGYT
TRBJ2-7	TRBV5-1	ASSLAGGAGYEQY
TRBJ1-1	TRBV3-1/TRBV3-2	ASSHPGQGNTEAF
TRBJ2-4	TRBV4-1	ASSQERVRGQAKNIQY
TRBJ2-3	TRBV18	ASSPLGLATSTDTQY
TRBJ2-5	TRBV2	ASGGLLAGVAETQY
TRBJ2-7	TRBV28	ASSLRGLAGIYEQY
TRBJ2-7	TRBV10-2	ASRLAGTSYEQY
TRBJ1-4	TRBV27	ASSSNKGAGNEKLF
TRBJ1-1	TRBV12-5	ASGLAGNTEAF
TRBJ2-7	TRBV5-1	ASSLYTSGSYEQY
TRBJ1-2	TRBV5-8	ASSLDQVDGYT
TRBJ2-7	TRBV13	ASSSQGGQAGEQY
TRBJ2-2	TRBV7-6	ASSLAPLGGNTGELF
TRBJ1-2	TRBV28	ASSFWAFNYGYT
TRBJ2-6	TRBV5-1	ASSPLATRSISGANVLT
TRBJ2-1	TRBV24-1	ATSGDRATYNEQF
TRBJ1-6	TRBV4-3	ASSPSALGSPLH
TRBJ2-7	TRBV3-1/TRBV3-2	ASSPGLADYEQY